The 8 T cell receptor beta chains in this list originate from one sample, sequenced in a study of CD8 T cells in ankylosing spondylitis. MiXCR, applied by TCRdb to the 5' RACE reads, yields one record per CDR3 protein. The repertoire holds under 250,000 distinct CDR3 sequences, with roughly a third as singletons. The specimen was blood, either unsorted or a sorted T cell fraction (not recorded which). These receptors all stem from a male donor with ankylosing spondylitis or in good health (not recorded which).

The chain uses TRBV10-3 and TRBJ2-5, with TRBD1 matching 7 bases. J lost 2 bases, V lost 0 bases, and 9 bases had no gene match. Germline V gene lookup returns CDR1 ENHRY and CDR2 SYGVKD. This CDR3 has 17 residues. The CDR3 region has the DNA TGTGCCATCAGTGAGTCCTCCGGACAGGTGGGGCAAGAGACCCAGTACTTC. Protein: CAISESSGQVGQETQYF.

This chain joins TRBV12-3 or TRBV12-4 and TRBJ2-1; 7 bases fit TRBD2. This CDR3 is built from 13 residues. The trim removed 6 bases at V and 5 bases at J, leaving 4 bases unmatched. The CDR3 loop is CASSPGGDNEQFF. The CDR3 bases are TGTGCCAGCAGCCCTGGGGGGGACAATGAGCAGTTCTTC.

This clonotype was seen many times. The chain links TRBV15 to TRBJ2-2; tentative D call: TRBD2 (5 bases). Between the trimmed V and J ends, which lost 1 base and 0 bases, there was a span of 9 bases. The CDR3 extends over 16 amino acids. The germline V gene has CDR1 LNHNV and CDR2 YYDKDF (reference sequence). CDR3 region: CATSRGWGANTGELFF. The CDR3, as DNA: TGTGCCACCAGCAGAGGGTGGGGAGCGAACACCGGGGAGCTGTTTTTT.

This clonotype has more than one count but fewer than ten. The rearrangement joins TRBV5-6 to TRBJ1-1; perhaps TRBD1 as D (5 bases). Per the germline V gene, CDR1 is SGHDT and CDR2 is YYEEEE. CDR3 length: 13 residues. Between the trimmed V and J ends, which lost 4 bases and 5 bases, there was a span of 12 bases. The CDR3 DNA is TGTGCCAGCAGCGTCGGAGGGGCAACTGAAGCTTTCTTT. Translating gives CASSVGGATEAFF.

This chain uses TRBV12-3 or TRBV12-4 with TRBJ2-1; the match to TRBD1 covers 8 bases. With 6 bases clipped from V and 4 bases from J, the junction kept 11 bases outside the gene matches. The CDR3 runs to 16 residues. The DNA of the CDR3 is TGTGCCAGCAGGTCCCGTCGGGGACAGGCATACAATGAGCAGTTCTTC. It specifies CASRSRRGQAYNEQFF.

DNA for the CDR3: TGTGCCAGCAGCCGCCGGTCACGGAATTCCTACGAGCAGTACTTC. Translation: CASSRRSRNSYEQYF. This chain uses TRBV3-1 with TRBJ2-7; D is unresolved. Per the germline V gene, CDR1 is LGHDT and CDR2 is YNNKEL (reference sequence). The CDR3 consists of 15 residues. V shed 4 bases and J shed 1 base, with 14 bases lying between them.

The rearrangement uses TRBV12-3 or TRBV12-4 and TRBJ1-1; D is undetermined. With 6 bases removed from V and 5 bases from J, the gap between germline ends came to 16 bases. This CDR3 has 14 amino acids. CDR3 DNA: TGTGCCAGCAGCCATCTCCCCAAGGAGACTGAAGCTTTCTTT. Amino acids: CASSHLPKETEAFF.

This sequence joins TRBV12-3 or TRBV12-4 and TRBJ1-4, with D perhaps TRBD1 (5 bases). Trimming took 7 bases from V and 5 from J, leaving 14 bases between them. This CDR3 spans 14 amino acids. CDR3 DNA: TGTGCCAGCACCCTTAGGGGTTCCAATGAAAAACTGTTTTTT. It is translated as CASTLRGSNEKLFF.